The subject of this entry is one TCR beta chain. The antigen is not known. The V gene end was trimmed by 8 bases and the J gene end by 4 bases; junction bases not matched to a gene: 11. The CDR3 has 15 residues. CDR1 and CDR2 from the germline V gene are MNHNS and SASEGT. TCRdb's table, derived via immunoSEQ multiplex PCR, lists solely in-frame clones and lacks some. The sample consists of about 94,000 clones, about 91% of them appearing once. This sample is drawn from a study of graft-versus-host responses after intestinal transplantation. Background on the study: All recipients were transplanted with multivisceral, liver-intestinal, or isolated intestinal grafts. Every recipient had anti-thymocyte globulin induction and around three years of tacrolimus plus steroids. General study results and limits: Early declines in HvG clones that occurred post-transplant were associated with peak circulating GvH clone levels. There were GvH clones found in recipient marrow, and some of them appeared first in ileum or blood.

V and J are TRBV6-1 and TRBJ2-1; 7 bases fit TRBD2. The specimen comprised unstimulated CD8+ T cells sorted from spleen or lymph node cells, sampled before intestinal transplant. The receptor was isolated from a human donor who received an intestinal transplant. The CDR3 is CASDHAGRAYNEQFF. CDR3 nucleotides: TGTGCCAGCGATCATGCAGGGAGGGCGTACAATGAGCAGTTCTTC.